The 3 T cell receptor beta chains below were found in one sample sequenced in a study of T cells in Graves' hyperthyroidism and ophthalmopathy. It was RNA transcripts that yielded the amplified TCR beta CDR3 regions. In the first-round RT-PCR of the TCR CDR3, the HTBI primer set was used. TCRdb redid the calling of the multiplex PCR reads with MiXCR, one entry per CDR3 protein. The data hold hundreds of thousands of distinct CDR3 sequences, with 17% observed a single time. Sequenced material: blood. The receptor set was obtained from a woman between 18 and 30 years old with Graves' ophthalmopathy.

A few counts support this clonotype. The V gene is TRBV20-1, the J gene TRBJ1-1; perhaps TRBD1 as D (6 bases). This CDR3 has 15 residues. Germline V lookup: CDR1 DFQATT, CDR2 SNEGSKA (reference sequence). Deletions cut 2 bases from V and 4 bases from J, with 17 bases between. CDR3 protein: CSARSSPGGGTEAFF. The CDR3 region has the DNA TGCAGTGCTAGATCCTCCCCGGGAGGGGGCACTGAAGCTTTCTTT.

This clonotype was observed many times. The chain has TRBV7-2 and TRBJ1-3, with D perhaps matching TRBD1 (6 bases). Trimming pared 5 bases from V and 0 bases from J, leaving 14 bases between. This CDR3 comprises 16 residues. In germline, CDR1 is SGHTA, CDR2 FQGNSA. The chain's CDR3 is CASSAQGSSSGNTIYF. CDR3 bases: TGTGCCAGCAGCGCACAGGGATCCTCCTCTGGAAACACCATATATTTT. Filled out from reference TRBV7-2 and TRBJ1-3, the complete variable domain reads GAGVSQSPSNKVTEKGKDVELRCDPISGHTALYWYRQSLGQGLEFLIYFQGNSAPDKSGLPSDRFSAERTGGSVSTLTIQRTQQEDSAVYLCASSAQGSSSGNTIYFGEGSWLTVV.

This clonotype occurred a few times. The CDR3 reads CASSEPRQGNSYEQYF. DNA for the CDR3: TGTGCCAGCAGTGAACCCCGACAGGGAAACTCCTACGAGCAGTACTTC. The gene calls are TRBV25-1 and TRBJ2-7, with 7 bases matching TRBD1. Germline values: CDR1 MGHDK, CDR2 SYGVNS. The CDR3 has 16 residues. The V gene end was trimmed by 2 bases and the J gene end by 0 bases; junction bases not matched to a gene: 7.